The 23 T cell receptor beta chains reported below all come from one sample, sequenced in a study of CXCR3 chemokines and chemotherapy response in bladder cancer. TCRdb reprocessed the PCR reads via MiXCR and lists one record per CDR3 protein. This table holds nearly 9,000 distinct CDR3 sequences, about 23% found once. The specimen was collected from a patient whose treatment included neoadjuvant chemotherapy. The receptors were sampled from a human donor with bladder cancer that did not respond to neoadjuvant chemotherapy.

This clonotype was counted many times. V and J are TRBV20-1 and TRBJ1-6, with 8 positions matching TRBD1. In germline, CDR1 is DFQATT, CDR2 SNEGSKA (reference sequence). The CDR3 runs 20 residues. Trimming took 3 bases from V and 0 from J; bases not matched to a gene: 16. The CDR3 spells CSASLAAGGGGGSYNSPLHF. The CDR3 bases are TGCAGTGCTAGTTTAGCGGCAGGGGGCGGGGGGGGCTCCTATAATTCACCCCTCCACTTT.

Ten or more counts support this clonotype. V usage is TRBV20-1 and J usage is TRBJ1-2, with 9 bases aligning to TRBD1. V shed 4 bases, J shed 4 bases, and the junction held 4 bases outside the gene matches. Per the germline V gene, CDR1 is DFQATT and CDR2 is SNEGSKA (reference sequence). There are 13 residues in the CDR3. The CDR3 here is CSATGTGSYGYTF. The CDR3 DNA sequence: TGCAGTGCTACCGGGACAGGGTCCTATGGCTACACCTTC.

This clonotype was seen at least ten times. The CDR3 here is CASTLRFGAEAFF. CDR3 coding DNA: TGTGCCAGCACTTTACGGTTTGGAGCTGAAGCTTTCTTT. The chain employs TRBV6-5 and TRBJ1-1; D ambiguous. The CDR3 covers 13 residues. Between the trimmed V and J ends, which lost 7 bases and 6 bases, there was a span of 15 bases. Per germline, CDR1 MNHEY and CDR2 SVGAGI.

In its sample, this clonotype ranks as medium-sized. The rearrangement uses TRBV7-2 and TRBJ1-6; D might be TRBD1 (5 bases). V lost 5 bases to trimming and J lost 7 bases, with 15 bases between them. Germline V lookup: CDR1 SGHTA, CDR2 FQGNSA. This CDR3 spans 15 amino acids. In nucleotides, the CDR3 is TGTGCCAGCAGCCCGGGGCTCTGGGGGAATTCACCCCTCCACTTT. Protein sequence: CASSPGLWGNSPLHF.

The table lists this clonotype with many counts. This chain's CDR3 is CASSRVGAMGNYGYTF. Here the CDR3 DNA reads TGTGCCAGCAGCCGTGTAGGGGCTATGGGTAACTATGGCTACACCTTC. The V gene is TRBV12-3 or TRBV12-4, the J gene TRBJ1-2, with TRBD1 as a possible D gene (5 bases). V was trimmed by 6 bases and J by 1 base, leaving 18 bases between them. The CDR3 has 16 amino acids.

The chain has TRBV7-2 and TRBJ2-3; 10 nucleotides agree with TRBD2. Unmatched junction bases numbered 2, after V lost 7 bases and J lost 1 base. The CDR3 runs to 14 residues. Germline CDR1 reads SGHTA; CDR2 reads FQGNSA. This chain's CDR3 is CASTLAGGTDTQYF. For the CDR3, the DNA is TGTGCCAGCACCCTAGCGGGGGGCACAGATACGCAGTATTTT.

Regarding this clonotype: With only one base between it and a far larger clone, this is likely a read error. The chain is built from TRBV7-9 and TRBJ2-2; D is possibly TRBD2 (6 bases). This CDR3 is built from 15 residues. Germline V CDR1 and CDR2: SEHNR, FQNEAQ (reference sequence). Trimming pared 6 bases from V and 4 bases from J, leaving 15 bases between. In nucleotides, the CDR3 is TGTGCCAGCAGTATCGGGCCTAGCGTCACCGGGGAGCTGTTTTTT. Its translation: CASSIGPSVTGELFF.

This clonotype is a singleton in its sample. This sequence may be a read error, since a much larger clone differs from it by one base. The chain employs TRBV4-1 and TRBJ2-3; 16 bases map to TRBD2. Germline-derived CDR1 and CDR2 are MGHRA and YSYEKL. The length of the CDR3 is 17 residues. J gave up 4 bases and V 4 bases, and 5 bases lay outside the gene matches. CDR3 amino acids: CASSLGTSGGGADTQYF. For the CDR3, the DNA is TGCGCCAGCAGCCTAGGGACTAGCGGGGGGGGCGCAGATACGCAGTATTTT.

This clonotype came up a few times. This sequence joins TRBV14 and TRBJ2-3; D is undetermined. Germline lookup yields CDR1 SGHDN and CDR2 FVKESK. V lost 3 bases and J lost 7, with 8 bases in between. The CDR3 extends over 12 amino acids. CDR3 DNA: TGTGCCAGCAGCCAGGGATGGAATACGCAGTATTTT. Translating gives CASSQGWNTQYF.

This clonotype has a count of ten or more. The rearrangement links TRBV12-3 or TRBV12-4 to TRBJ1-6; no clear D gene. Deletions cut 1 base from V and 10 bases from J, with 5 bases between. The CDR3 extends over 12 amino acids. CDR3 residues: CASSLEGSPLHF. For the CDR3, the DNA is TGTGCCAGCAGTTTAGAGGGATCACCCCTCCACTTT.

About this clonotype itself: A far larger clone is one base from this, pointing to a likely read error. The chain uses TRBV7-2 and TRBJ2-1; a possible D gene is TRBD2 (6 bases). The V end lost 6 bases, the J end lost 7 bases, and 19 bases lay between the germline ends. Germline V gene data show CDR1 as SGHTA and CDR2 as FQGNSA. The CDR3 length is 15 residues. In nucleotides, the CDR3 is TGTGCCAGCAGTTACTCGCGGGACGCGCGGAATGAGCAGTTCTTC. This sequence encodes CASSYSRDARNEQFF.

Remarks on this clonotype: A far larger clone is one nucleotide away, so this likely arose from a read error. The chain recombines TRBV6-2 or TRBV6-3 with TRBJ1-2, with TRBD1 matching 7 bases. Germline V gene data show CDR1 as MNHEY and CDR2 as SVGEGT. The CDR3 extends over 15 amino acids. The CDR3 DNA reads as TGTGACAGCAGCCGGGGACAGTCCTCGAGAAATGGCTACACCTTC. It encodes CDSSRGQSSRNGYTF.

This clonotype was found many times. The gene calls are TRBV6-6 and TRBJ2-5, with D unresolved. Trimming removed 2 bases at V and 4 bases at J, with 5 bases between. The CDR3 consists of 12 residues. CDR1 and CDR2 (germline): MNHNY, SVGAGI (reference sequence). DNA for the CDR3: TGTGCCAGCAGTTACGAAGGAGAGACCCAGTACTTC. Translation gives CASSYEGETQYF.

There are many counts of this clonotype. The rearrangement joins TRBV20-1 to TRBJ2-6; D is tentatively TRBD1 or TRBD2 (5 bases each). Germline V gene lookup returns CDR1 DFQATT and CDR2 SNEGSKA (reference sequence). The CDR3 extends over 17 amino acids. Trimming pared 4 bases from V and 0 bases from J, leaving 16 bases between. CDR3 in amino acids: CSATPGRPFSGANVLTF. The CDR3 coding sequence is TGCAGTGCTACGCCGGGACGGCCATTCTCTGGGGCCAACGTCCTGACTTTC.

This chain joins TRBV20-1 and TRBJ1-2; D perhaps matches TRBD1 (5 bases). The germline V gene encodes CDR1 DFQATT and CDR2 SNEGSKA (reference sequence). Deletions cut 4 bases from V and 5 bases from J, with 11 bases between. This CDR3 spans 12 amino acids. CDR3 region: CSATGTAYGYTF. The DNA of the CDR3 is TGCAGTGCTACCGGGACTGCATATGGCTACACCTTC.

By share, this clonotype ranks as medium-sized (0.01 to 0.1%). The chain links TRBV27 to TRBJ1-2; tentatively, D is TRBD1 (5 bases). CDR3 length equals 14 residues. V lost 4 bases, J lost 4 bases, and 13 bases lay in between. CDR1 and CDR2 from the germline V gene are MNHEY and SMNVEV (reference sequence). CDR3 nucleotides: TGTGCCAGCAGTTCGACAGAGGGACCCTATGGCTACACCTTC. Translated, it gives CASSSTEGPYGYTF.

This clonotype was counted at least ten times. This rearrangement joins TRBV28 to TRBJ1-2; 7 nucleotides line up with TRBD1. Germline loops: CDR1 MDHEN, CDR2 SYDVKM. Losses at the gene ends were 7 bases for V and 8 bases for J; bases not matched to a gene: 10. CDR3 length equals 13 residues. The CDR3 reads CASNRQGGGGYTF. The CDR3 nucleotides read TGTGCCAGCAACAGACAGGGAGGAGGGGGCTACACCTTC.

As to this clonotype: Since a far larger clone is one base different, this is likely a read error. The rearrangement links TRBV10-3 to TRBJ2-1; 7 bases are shared with TRBD2. The germline CDR1 and CDR2 sequences are ENHRY and SYGVKD. The CDR3 contains 17 residues. For the CDR3, the DNA is TGTGCCAGCAGTTACTTGACATCTGGGGGGGGTGGCAATGAGCAGTTCTTC. This translates into CASSYLTSGGGGNEQFF.

There are a few counts of this clonotype. V is TRBV5-5 and J is TRBJ2-5; D tentatively fits TRBD1 or TRBD2 (5 bases each). V was cut by 4 bases and J by 5 bases, with 15 bases left in between. The CDR3 is made up of 14 amino acids. In germline, CDR1 is SGHKS, CDR2 YYEKEE (reference sequence). Here the CDR3 DNA reads TGTGCCAGCAGCGGCGTGGGGGTTGGGGAGACCCAGTACTTC. This translates into CASSGVGVGETQYF.

This chain connects TRBV20-1 to TRBJ2-3, with D uncertain. This CDR3 has 13 amino acids. Trimming removed 6 bases at V and 6 bases at J, with 16 bases between. Germline V gives CDR1 DFQATT, CDR2 SNEGSKA (reference sequence). CDR3 amino acids: CSANLLLPDTQYF. In DNA form, the CDR3 reads TGCAGTGCCAATCTTCTCCTCCCCGATACGCAGTATTTT.

By sample fraction, this clonotype is medium-sized. V and J are TRBV30 and TRBJ1-1; D not resolved. Germline V gene lookup returns CDR1 GTSNPN and CDR2 SVGIG (reference sequence). This CDR3 is built from 11 residues. V was clipped by 5 bases and J by 0 bases, with 4 bases between them. The CDR3 is CAWVLNTEAFF. CDR3 coding DNA: TGTGCCTGGGTCTTGAACACTGAAGCTTTCTTT.

The CDR3, as DNA: TGTGCCATCTGCCCGGGACAGGGTCAGGAAGATACGCAGTATTTT. Translating it yields CAICPGQGQEDTQYF. The chain is built from TRBV10-3 and TRBJ2-3; 9 bases agree with TRBD1. Trimming took 8 bases from V and 5 from J; bases not matched to a gene: 11. The CDR3 sequence is 15 residues long. From germline, CDR1 is ENHRY and CDR2 SYGVKD.

Sample share makes this clonotype medium-sized. This sequence joins TRBV7-2 and TRBJ1-2, with no clear D. V was shortened by 4 bases and J by 3 bases, with 12 bases between the two germline ends. CDR1 is SGHTA, CDR2 FQGNSA, per germline. The CDR3 loop spans 14 amino acids. This CDR3 reads CASSSEQTDYGYTF. In DNA form, the CDR3 reads TGTGCCAGCAGCTCGGAGCAGACGGACTATGGCTACACCTTC.